Below are 18 T cell receptor beta chains sequenced from a single sample in a study of blood T cell repertoires in COVID-19. Sequenced by immunoSEQ multiplex PCR; TCRdb stores in-frame clones only, minus some. In the table there are fewer than 350,000 clones, roughly 89% of which are singletons. The sequencing input was PBMCs or T cells enriched from blood (not recorded which). The source of these receptors is a man aged 60 to 75 who had recovered from COVID-19.

For the CDR3, the DNA is TGTGCCAGCAGCTTAGCCCAGGGCAGCCTCATATATTTT. This codes for CASSLAQGSLIYF. The chain couples TRBV7-2 to TRBJ1-3; a weak D match, TRBD1 (5 bases). Germline CDR1 is SGHTA and CDR2 is FQGNSA. V gave up 0 bases and J gave up 12 bases, with 12 bases separating them. The CDR3 has 13 amino acids.

The rearrangement joins TRBV5-4 to TRBJ2-7, with 12 positions matching TRBD2. Germline V gives CDR1 SGHNT, CDR2 YYREEE (reference sequence). This CDR3 spans 15 amino acids. After removal of 4 bases from V and 5 bases from J, the junction contained 7 bases not matched to a gene. As DNA, the CDR3 is TGTGCCAGCAGCCGGGGACTAGCGGGTAACAACGAGCAGTACTTC. Protein product: CASSRGLAGNNEQYF.

The CDR3 DNA reads TGTGCCAGCAGCTTGAATCCGGGACAGAAGAACACTGAAGCTTTCTTT. Residues: CASSLNPGQKNTEAFF. This chain joins TRBV7-3 and TRBJ1-1; 7 bases align to TRBD1. CDR1 SGHTA and CDR2 FQGTGA come from the germline V gene. The trim removed 3 bases at V and 1 base at J, leaving 8 bases unmatched. The CDR3 runs to 16 residues. The variable domain in full, with the rest retrieved from reference TRBV7-3 and TRBJ1-1, is GAGVSQTPSNKVTEKGKYVELRCDPISGHTALYWYRQSLGQGPEFLIYFQGTGAADDSGLPNDRFFAVRPEGSVSTLKIQRTERGDSAVYLCASSLNPGQKNTEAFFGQGTRLTVV.

The chain employs TRBV23-1 and TRBJ2-7; perhaps TRBD1 as D (6 bases). TRBV23-1 is labeled an ORF, and its function is uncertain. Trimming removed 6 bases at V and 7 bases at J, with 19 bases between. The CDR3 is made up of 14 amino acids. CDR3 DNA: TGCGCCAGCAGACATCGGACTGGAAGGGGGGAGCAGTACTTC. Translating it yields CASRHRTGRGEQYF.

The chain links TRBV5-1 to TRBJ2-5, with TRBD1 matching 7 bases. The CDR3 covers 14 residues. Unmatched junction bases numbered 4, after V lost 0 bases and J lost 5 bases. Germline CDR1 SGHRS, CDR2 YFSETQ. This chain's CDR3 is CASSLGGGAETQYF. The CDR3 DNA sequence: TGCGCCAGCAGCTTGGGAGGGGGCGCGGAGACCCAGTACTTC.

The chain carries TRBV19 and TRBJ2-1, with 10 nucleotides matching TRBD2. The CDR3 has 16 amino acids. Trimming removed 4 bases from V and 8 bases from J; junction bases left unmatched: 11. Germline CDR1 and CDR2: LNHDA and SQIVND (reference sequence). CDR3 in DNA: TGTGCCAGTAGTACCCTCGTGGCTAGCGGGAGCTATGAGCAGTTCTTC. It translates to CASSTLVASGSYEQFF.

This rearrangement joins TRBV9 to TRBJ2-7, with 12 bases that match TRBD2. The germline gives CDR1 SGDLS, CDR2 YYNGEE. The CDR3 has 15 amino acids. The junction had 1 base not matched to a gene; V was cut back by 3 bases and J by 0 bases. The chain's CDR3 is CASSGGLAGSYEQYF. The CDR3 DNA sequence: TGTGCCAGCAGCGGGGGACTAGCGGGCTCCTACGAGCAGTACTTC.

V gene TRBV18 combines with J gene TRBJ2-2; no reliable D call. V was clipped by 4 bases and J by 0 bases, with 12 bases between them. Germline V gives CDR1 KGHSH, CDR2 LQKENI. The length of the CDR3 is 16 residues. CDR3 protein: CASSHQKIANTGELFF. Written as DNA, the CDR3 is TGTGCCAGCTCACATCAGAAAATCGCGAACACCGGGGAGCTGTTTTTT.

This clone occurred once. The chain employs TRBV6-5 and TRBJ2-1, with D tentatively TRBD2 (5 bases). V gave up 5 bases and J gave up 0 bases, with 11 bases separating them. Germline CDR1 reads MNHEY; CDR2 reads SVGAGI. The CDR3 spans 15 residues. CDR3 amino acids: CASSRASGSYNEQFF. The CDR3 coding sequence is TGTGCCAGCAGTCGGGCGAGCGGCTCCTACAATGAGCAGTTCTTC.

V and J are TRBV11-2 and TRBJ2-4; D might be TRBD1 (5 bases). Germline V lookup: CDR1 SGHAT, CDR2 FQNNGV. The CDR3 is 16 residues long. V gave up 5 bases and J gave up 0 bases, with 14 bases separating them. The CDR3 is CASSMTVNLAKNIQYF. The CDR3 DNA is TGTGCCAGCAGCATGACAGTTAATCTAGCCAAAAACATTCAGTACTTC.

The rearrangement joins TRBV7-3 to TRBJ1-1, with 9 bases aligning to TRBD1. Germline CDR1 is SGHTA and CDR2 is FQGTGA. Trimming took 5 bases from V and 1 from J; bases not matched to a gene: 8. The length of the CDR3 is 16 residues. The CDR3 loop reads CASSVRGQGPNTEAFF. Here the CDR3 DNA reads TGTGCCAGCAGCGTTAGGGGACAGGGCCCGAACACTGAAGCTTTCTTT.

This clone is a singleton in its sample. CDR3 sequence: CASSFPGVKGGYQETQYF. The CDR3 nucleotides read TGCGCCAGCAGCTTTCCCGGTGTAAAGGGAGGGTACCAAGAGACCCAGTACTTC. The chain carries TRBV5-1 and TRBJ2-5; 7 positions match TRBD2. Germline-derived CDR1 and CDR2 are SGHRS and YFSETQ. Losses at the gene ends were 2 bases for V and 0 bases for J; bases not matched to a gene: 13. This CDR3 contains 18 residues.

This rearrangement joins TRBV5-5 to TRBJ2-7; 9 nucleotides match TRBD2. Germline CDR1 SGHKS, CDR2 YYEKEE (reference sequence). With 4 bases clipped from V and 0 bases from J, the junction kept 2 bases outside the gene matches. The CDR3 spans 14 residues. CDR3 in DNA: TGTGCCAGCAGCCGACTAGCGGACTCCTACGAGCAGTACTTC. Its translation is CASSRLADSYEQYF. The full variable domain, completed using reference TRBV5-5 and TRBJ2-7, is DAGVTQSPTHLIKTRGQQVTLRCSPISGHKSVSWYQQVLGQGPQFIFQYYEKEERGRGNFPDRFSARQFPNYSSELNVNALLLGDSALYLCASSRLADSYEQYFGPGTRLTVT.

The chain is built from TRBV28 and TRBJ1-1; TRBD1 matches at 9 bases. This CDR3 comprises 15 residues. Trimming took 1 base from V and 1 from J; bases not matched to a gene: 1. The germline V gene has CDR1 MDHEN and CDR2 SYDVKM. In DNA, the CDR3 is TGTGCCAGCAGTTTATTGGGACAGGGGAACACTGAAGCTTTCTTT. Amino acids: CASSLLGQGNTEAFF. Complete variable domain (other parts from reference TRBV28 and TRBJ1-1): DVKVTQSSRYLVKRTGEKVFLECVQDMDHENMFWYRQDPGLGLRLIYFSYDVKMKEKGDIPEGYSVSREKKERFSLILESASTNQTSMYLCASSLLGQGNTEAFFGQGTRLTVV.

The chain joins TRBV19 to TRBJ1-1, with D hard to call. This CDR3 has 12 residues. Trimming shortened V by 6 bases and J by 1 base, and 6 bases separated the two germline ends. Germline lookup yields CDR1 LNHDA and CDR2 SQIVND (reference sequence). CDR3 bases: TGTGCCAGTAGACGGGGGAACACTGAAGCTTTCTTT. It yields the protein CASRRGNTEAFF.

The gene calls are TRBV5-1 and TRBJ2-7; TRBD1 is a possible D gene (7 bases). This CDR3 contains 13 residues. Germline CDR1 and CDR2: SGHRS and YFSETQ. The ends were cut back, 4 bases at V and 12 bases at J, with 20 bases in the middle. CDR3 nucleotides: TGCGCCAGCAGCGCGGAGGGGACAGCCGTTGGGTACTTC. Residues: CASSAEGTAVGYF.

The J gene is TRBJ1-2, the V gene TRBV6-5, with 7 bases aligning to TRBD1. Per germline, CDR1 MNHEY and CDR2 SVGAGI. Losses at the gene ends were 0 bases for V and 5 bases for J; bases not matched to a gene: 3. CDR3 length: 14 amino acids. The CDR3 spells CASSYSGTVYGYTF. Written as DNA, the CDR3 is TGTGCCAGCAGTTACTCCGGGACAGTTTATGGCTACACCTTC.

This chain joins TRBV5-4 and TRBJ2-7; D is possibly TRBD1 (5 bases). The CDR3 sequence is 12 residues long. V was cut by 4 bases and J by 1 base, with 6 bases left in between. Germline V lookup: CDR1 SGHNT, CDR2 YYREEE (reference sequence). The CDR3: CASSRQSYEQYF. The CDR3 DNA sequence: TGTGCCAGCAGCAGACAGTCCTACGAGCAGTACTTC.